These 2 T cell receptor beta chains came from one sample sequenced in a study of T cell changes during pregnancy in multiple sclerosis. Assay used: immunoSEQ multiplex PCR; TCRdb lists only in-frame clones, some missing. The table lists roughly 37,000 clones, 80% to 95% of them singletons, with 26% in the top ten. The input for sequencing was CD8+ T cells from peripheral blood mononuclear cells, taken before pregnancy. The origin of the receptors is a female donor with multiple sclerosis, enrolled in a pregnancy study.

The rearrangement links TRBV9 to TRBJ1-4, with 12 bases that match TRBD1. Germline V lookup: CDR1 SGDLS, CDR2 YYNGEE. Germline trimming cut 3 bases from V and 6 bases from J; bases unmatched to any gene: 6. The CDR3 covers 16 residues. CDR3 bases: TGTGCCAGCAGCGCACGGGACAGGGGGCTGTATGAAAAACTGTTTTTT. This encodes CASSARDRGLYEKLFF.

The DNA of the CDR3 is TGTGCCAGAAGCTTGCGGCCGTTGAGCTTCTGTGAGCGCTCCTATAATTCACCCCTCCACTTT. It codes for CARSLRPLSFCERSYNSPLHF. This chain links TRBV5-3 with TRBJ1-6; D remains unclear. TRBV5-3 is known as an ORF, though its function is uncertain. The CDR3 loop spans 21 amino acids. The ends were cut back, 1 base at V and 0 bases at J, with 23 bases in the middle.